The 14 T cell receptor beta chains presented below share a single source sample, sequenced in a study of blood T cell repertoires in COVID-19. Assay used: immunoSEQ multiplex PCR; TCRdb lists only in-frame clones, some missing. Of about 120,000 clones in the sample, 77% are singletons; the top ten hold roughly 7.9%. The sequenced sample consisted of peripheral blood. These receptors were taken from a human donor in a cohort sampled during active COVID-19.

The chain is built from TRBV12-3 or TRBV12-4 and TRBJ1-2; TRBD1 aligns across 7 bases. The CDR3 totals 13 residues. With V trimmed by 5 bases and J by 8 bases, 8 bases remained unmatched. CDR3: CASSTGTEGGYTF. CDR3 DNA sequence: TGTGCCAGCAGTACAGGGACAGAAGGCGGCTACACCTTC.

The chain recombines TRBV5-6 with TRBJ2-1; 9 positions match TRBD1. J was trimmed by 5 bases and V by 2 bases; bases with no gene match: 2. Per the germline V gene, CDR1 is SGHDT and CDR2 is YYEEEE. The length of the CDR3 is 14 residues. CDR3 residues: CASSFGTGHNEQFF. The CDR3 DNA sequence: TGTGCCAGCAGCTTCGGGACAGGGCACAATGAGCAGTTCTTC.

V is TRBV28 and J is TRBJ2-5; TRBD2 agrees at 10 bases. The V gene end was trimmed by 4 bases and the J gene end by 7 bases; junction bases not matched to a gene: 9. The V gene's germline CDR1 is MDHEN and CDR2 SYDVKM. This CDR3 is built from 15 residues. The chain's CDR3 is CASSYIAGGGSTQYF. The DNA for the CDR3 is TGTGCCAGCAGTTACATAGCGGGAGGTGGGTCGACCCAGTACTTC.

CDR3 sequence reads: CASRQNAGLDSPLHF. In DNA form, the CDR3 reads TGCGCCAGCAGACAAAATGCCGGGTTGGATTCACCCCTCCACTTT. V is TRBV4-1 and J is TRBJ1-6, with D unclear. Trimming took 6 bases from V and 8 from J, leaving 17 bases between them. Per the germline V gene, CDR1 is MGHRA and CDR2 is YSYEKL. The CDR3 is 15 amino acids.

The V gene is TRBV30, the J gene TRBJ1-1; D perhaps matches TRBD1 (5 bases). Germline CDR1 reads GTSNPN; CDR2 reads SVGIG (reference sequence). This CDR3 region has 15 residues. V lost 2 bases, J lost 2 bases, and 15 bases lay in between. The CDR3 DNA is TGTGCCTGGAGTACCACCGGCAGGGTTAACACTGAAGCTTTCTTT. Amino acid sequence: CAWSTTGRVNTEAFF.

V usage is TRBV6-5 and J usage is TRBJ2-7; D gene ambiguous. Trimming left V 2 bases short and J 5 bases short, with 16 bases between. Germline V gives CDR1 MNHEY, CDR2 SVGAGI. This CDR3 is built from 15 residues. The CDR3 DNA follows: TGTGCCAGCAGTTACGGGCCAGGCAATGAGAACGAGCAGTACTTC. Translation: CASSYGPGNENEQYF.

J is TRBJ2-7 and V is TRBV5-5; TRBD1 might be the D (5 bases). Germline lookup yields CDR1 SGHKS and CDR2 YYEKEE (reference sequence). The V end was cut by 3 bases, the J end by 2 bases, with 9 bases between. The CDR3 extends over 13 amino acids. Here the CDR3 DNA reads TGTGCCAGCAGCTCCAGGGCAGCCTACGAGCAGTACTTC. Protein sequence: CASSSRAAYEQYF. Combining the CDR3 with reference TRBV5-5 and TRBJ2-7 gives the whole variable domain DAGVTQSPTHLIKTRGQQVTLRCSPISGHKSVSWYQQVLGQGPQFIFQYYEKEERGRGNFPDRFSARQFPNYSSELNVNALLLGDSALYLCASSSRAAYEQYFGPGTRLTVT.

V gene TRBV30 combines with J gene TRBJ2-1; the match to TRBD1 covers 7 bases. With V trimmed by 0 bases and J by 7 bases, 9 bases remained unmatched. This CDR3 is built from 15 residues. The germline CDR1 and CDR2 sequences are GTSNPN and SVGIG (reference sequence). CDR3 loop: CAWSVRDRLSNEQFF. As DNA, the CDR3 is TGTGCCTGGAGTGTACGGGACAGACTTTCAAATGAGCAGTTCTTC. Combining the CDR3 with reference TRBV30 and TRBJ2-1 gives the whole variable domain SQTIHQWPATLVQPVGSPLSLECTVEGTSNPNLYWYRQAAGRGLQLLFYSVGIGQISSEVPQNLSASRPQDRQFILSSKKLLLSDSGFYLCAWSVRDRLSNEQFFGPGTRLTVL.

V gene TRBV27 combines with J gene TRBJ2-7; 7 nucleotides line up with TRBD1. Germline assignment: CDR1 MNHEY and CDR2 SMNVEV (reference sequence). There are 13 residues in the CDR3. With V trimmed by 2 bases and J by 5 bases, 3 bases remained unmatched. CDR3 loop: CASSLRQGNEQYF. The CDR3 DNA reads TGTGCCAGCAGTTTACGACAGGGCAACGAGCAGTACTTC.

The chain uses TRBV2 and TRBJ2-7; D is perhaps TRBD1 (5 bases). The V gene's germline CDR1 is SNHLY and CDR2 FYNNEI. V was cut by 5 bases and J by 7 bases, with 12 bases left in between. The CDR3 extends over 12 amino acids. CDR3 amino acids: CASSMTVAEQYF. In nucleotides, the CDR3 is TGTGCCAGCAGTATGACAGTGGCGGAGCAGTACTTC.

This chain connects TRBV5-5 to TRBJ1-3; 9 bases map to TRBD1. The germline gives CDR1 SGHKS, CDR2 YYEKEE (reference sequence). The V and J ends lost 0 bases and 4 bases, in that order; junction bases with no gene match: 2. The CDR3 is 15 residues long. CDR3 in DNA: TGTGCCAGCAGCTTGGCGGGGACAGGGGGAAACACCATATATTTT. Its protein is CASSLAGTGGNTIYF.

The rearrangement joins TRBV28 to TRBJ2-7; 10 bases match TRBD1. Unmatched junction bases numbered 16, after V lost 3 bases and J lost 5 bases. Germline V gives CDR1 MDHEN, CDR2 SYDVKM. This CDR3 comprises 18 residues. The DNA for the CDR3 is TGTGCCAGCAGTTTGGGACAGGGGCCTTCCCACTACATGGACGAGCAGTACTTC. Amino acid sequence: CASSLGQGPSHYMDEQYF.

CDR3: CASSVDRLSSYNSPLHF. The CDR3 DNA follows: TGTGCCAGCAGCGTTGATAGACTGAGCTCCTATAATTCACCCCTCCACTTT. This chain joins TRBV9 and TRBJ1-6; D is unclear. V dropped 2 bases and J dropped 0 bases, with 12 bases sitting between them. CDR1 is SGDLS and CDR2 is YYNGEE in the germline V gene. This CDR3 comprises 17 residues.

The chain employs TRBV6-5 and TRBJ1-3; 10 positions match TRBD1. The CDR3 length is 15 residues. V shed 6 bases and J 3 bases; nucleotides not matched to a gene: 5. From germline, CDR1 is MNHEY and CDR2 SVGAGI. CDR3 DNA: TGTGCCAGCAGCGCCGGGACAGGGGTTGGAAACACCATATATTTT. Translated, it gives CASSAGTGVGNTIYF.